Below are 9 T cell receptor beta chains sequenced from a single sample in a study of shared clonotypes between healthy human individuals. The method was immunoSEQ multiplex PCR; TCRdb's version includes in-frame clones alone and lacks a portion of them. The sample holds roughly 2.2 million clones, around 92% seen once. The specimen sequenced was naive CD4+ T cells from PBMCs. Stated subset: CD45RA+ positively selected. The receptors come from a man aged 18 to 29 in good health. Some clones in this sample may be carry-over from other donors' samples.

This sequence joins TRBV6-4 and TRBJ2-1, with 13 nucleotides matching TRBD2. Germline assignment: CDR1 MRHNA and CDR2 SNTAGT. The CDR3 runs 15 residues. The V segment lost 4 bases and the J segment 10 bases; nucleotides outside the gene matches: 7. The CDR3 region is CASSVLAGGLGEQFF. CDR3 bases: TGTGCCAGCAGTGTACTAGCGGGAGGGTTAGGGGAGCAGTTCTTC.

The chain couples TRBV19 to TRBJ2-2, with 10 bases fitting TRBD2. CDR1 and CDR2 from the germline V gene are LNHDA and SQIVND (reference sequence). This CDR3 has 18 residues. V lost 4 bases, J lost 4 bases, and 12 bases stayed unmatched. The CDR3: CASSTPGLAGVGTGELFF. CDR3 nucleotides: TGTGCCAGTAGTACGCCGGGGCTAGCGGGAGTCGGCACCGGGGAGCTGTTTTTT.

The chain carries TRBV30 and TRBJ2-3, with TRBD2 as a possible D gene (6 bases). This CDR3 has 15 amino acids. The germline V gene has CDR1 GTSNPN and CDR2 SVGIG (reference sequence). Deletions cut 2 bases from V and 6 bases from J, with 18 bases between. CDR3 amino acids: CAWSTGVRGMDTQYF. The DNA for the CDR3 is TGTGCCTGGAGTACGGGGGTGAGGGGTATGGATACGCAGTATTTT.

This clone was seen once. The chain links TRBV5-1 to TRBJ2-2; 9 bases agree with TRBD2. Germline CDR1 SGHRS, CDR2 YFSETQ. This CDR3 has 20 residues. V shed 1 base and J 0 bases; nucleotides not matched to a gene: 13. The CDR3 region has the DNA TGCGCCAGCAGCTTGTGGACCACCACGAGACTAGCGGCGAACACCGGGGAGCTGTTTTTT. Translation gives CASSLWTTTRLAANTGELFF.

This chain joins TRBV28 and TRBJ1-5, with no clear D. The CDR3 runs 13 residues. The germline gives CDR1 MDHEN, CDR2 SYDVKM. Trimming pared 10 bases from V and 2 bases from J, leaving 12 bases between. CDR3 amino acids: CATDVRGNQPQHF. CDR3 bases: TGTGCCACCGATGTTAGGGGCAATCAGCCCCAGCATTTT.

This clone was counted a single time. CDR3 in amino acids: CASSLVGLADSNEQFF. The CDR3 bases are TGTGCCAGCAGCTTAGTGGGACTAGCGGACAGCAATGAGCAGTTCTTC. J is TRBJ2-1 and V is TRBV7-8, with 11 bases matching TRBD2. This CDR3 spans 16 amino acids. V shed 1 base, J shed 6 bases, and the junction held 5 bases outside the gene matches. Looked up from germline, CDR1 is SGHVS and CDR2 is FQNEAQ.

The chain employs TRBV5-1 and TRBJ2-3; D may match TRBD1 or TRBD2 (5 bases each). The CDR3 covers 13 residues. The ends were cut back, 3 bases at V and 2 bases at J, with 7 bases in the middle. In germline, CDR1 is SGHRS, CDR2 YFSETQ. The CDR3 coding sequence is TGCGCCAGCAGCTGGGGGACCACAGATACGCAGTATTTT. Translation gives CASSWGTTDTQYF.

The genes are TRBV5-4 and TRBJ2-2, with a possible D match to TRBD2 (5 bases). The germline V gene has CDR1 SGHNT and CDR2 YYREEE (reference sequence). Trimming removed 4 bases from V and 4 bases from J, with 11 bases in between. The CDR3 runs to 14 residues. CDR3 amino acids: CASSEDWATGELFF. The CDR3 nucleotides read TGTGCCAGCAGCGAGGACTGGGCCACCGGGGAGCTGTTTTTT.

V is TRBV6-5 and J is TRBJ1-4; a weak D match, TRBD1 (5 bases). Per the germline V gene, CDR1 is MNHEY and CDR2 is SVGAGI. Trimming took 0 bases from V and 7 from J, leaving 12 bases between them. The CDR3 loop spans 15 amino acids. For the CDR3, the DNA is TGTGCCAGCAGTTACTCGGTTTTGGGGGGTGAAAAACTGTTTTTT. This translates into CASSYSVLGGEKLFF.